These 27 T cell receptor beta chains share one sample of origin, sequenced in a study of PD-1 blockade in classical Hodgkin lymphoma (dated by TCRdb to 2018 to 2020). The library relied on the immunoSEQ multiplex PCR assay. TCRdb stores this immuneACCESS table with in-frame sequences only. Part of the clones is absent; in the studies checked, under half of the shortfall reflects unresolved V genes, and no reason is known for the rest. Here the sample has around 46,000 clones; around 87% occur a single time. Clones ranked in the top ten supply about 15% of the sample. Taken with the paper, the label for time point translates to: cycle 4 day 1 (C4D1), after 6 weeks of nivolumab. All trial patients had relapsed after autologous stem cell transplantation, with cohorts A, B and C differing in prior brentuximab vedotin exposure. Sample: peripheral blood mononuclear cells (PBMCs), taken before the fourth cycle of nivolumab. The origin of the receptors is a human donor with classical Hodgkin lymphoma.

This chain joins TRBV5-1 and TRBJ2-7, with D perhaps assigned TRBD1 or TRBD2 (5 bases each). The germline V and J ends were trimmed by 0 bases and 6 bases, with 16 bases remaining between them. Germline assignment: CDR1 SGHRS and CDR2 YFSETQ. There are 15 residues in the CDR3. The CDR3 nucleotides are TGCGCCAGCAGCTTGGGGGGTCCCGAGGGGATCGAGCAGTACTTC. Translated: CASSLGGPEGIEQYF. Using reference TRBV5-1 and TRBJ2-7 for the parts outside the CDR3, the full variable domain is KAGVTQTPRYLIKTRGQQVTLSCSPISGHRSVSWYQQTPGQGLQFLFEYFSETQRNKGNFPGRFSGRQFSNSRSEMNVSTLELGDSALYLCASSLGGPEGIEQYFGPGTRLTVT.

J is TRBJ2-7 and V is TRBV9; D assignment may be TRBD1 or TRBD2 (6 bases each). With 0 bases removed from V and 3 bases from J, the gap between germline ends came to 13 bases. Germline loops: CDR1 SGDLS, CDR2 YYNGEE. CDR3 length equals 15 residues. The CDR3 DNA reads as TGTGCCAGCAGCGTAGGAGGGGGGCCGATCTACGAGCAGTACTTC. It is translated as CASSVGGGPIYEQYF.

This clone has a handful of counts. The gene calls are TRBV4-1 and TRBJ1-5; D gene ambiguous. V dropped 2 bases and J dropped 3 bases, with 11 bases sitting between them. The CDR3 runs to 15 residues. Germline V gives CDR1 MGHRA, CDR2 YSYEKL. This CDR3 is CASSQSGHDNQPQHF. The DNA of the CDR3 is TGCGCCAGCAGCCAAAGTGGTCACGACAATCAGCCCCAGCATTTT.

The chain joins TRBV7-8 to TRBJ2-1; possibly TRBD2 for D (6 bases). From germline, CDR1 is SGHVS and CDR2 FQNEAQ. Trimming took off 5 bases at V and 7 bases at J, with 15 bases between the two ends. The CDR3 contains 14 residues. The CDR3 sequence is CASSLLRLVNEQFF. As DNA, the CDR3 is TGTGCCAGCAGCCTCCTGCGACTAGTTAATGAGCAGTTCTTC.

V gene TRBV10-3 combines with J gene TRBJ1-1; unclear D gene. The V end lost 2 bases, the J end lost 12 bases, and 13 bases lay between the germline ends. Germline assignment: CDR1 ENHRY and CDR2 SYGVKD. The CDR3 is made up of 12 amino acids. The CDR3 DNA is TGTGCCATCAGTGAGAGAGGGTATGGAACTTTCTTT. Its protein product is CAISERGYGTFF.

This rearrangement joins TRBV18 to TRBJ2-1; no reliable D call. The CDR3 covers 17 residues. The germline CDR1 and CDR2 sequences are KGHSH and LQKENI. V was trimmed by 6 bases and J by 0 bases, leaving 18 bases between them. In DNA form, the CDR3 reads TGTGCCAGCTCTACCCCGCCCGGGTCCAGCTCCTACAATGAGCAGTTCTTC. Protein product: CASSTPPGSSSYNEQFF.

The chain uses TRBV19 and TRBJ2-5; TRBD2 agrees at 7 bases. CDR1 and CDR2 (germline): LNHDA, SQIVND (reference sequence). This CDR3 is 12 amino acids long. The trim removed 6 bases at V and 5 bases at J, leaving 3 bases unmatched. CDR3 sequence reads: CASSGRRETQYF. CDR3 nucleotides: TGTGCCAGTAGCGGGAGGAGGGAGACCCAGTACTTC.

V usage is TRBV5-1 and J usage is TRBJ2-1; the match to TRBD2 covers 7 bases. Germline CDR1 SGHRS, CDR2 YFSETQ. The CDR3 loop spans 14 amino acids. V lost 4 bases to trimming and J lost 6 bases; unmatched junction nucleotides: 7. CDR3 sequence (DNA): TGCGCCAGCAGCGCGGGAGCCCAGGTCAATGAGCAGTTCTTC. Translation: CASSAGAQVNEQFF.

The chain links TRBV5-8 to TRBJ2-7; TRBD2 is a possible D gene (5 bases). Germline assignment: CDR1 SGHTS and CDR2 YDEGEE. This CDR3 is 17 amino acids long. V shed 0 bases and J shed 0 bases, with 16 bases lying between them. The CDR3 sequence is CASSLGHYVGSSYEQYF. CDR3 coding DNA: TGTGCCAGCAGCTTGGGGCACTATGTGGGGAGCTCCTACGAGCAGTACTTC. The full variable domain, rest sourced from reference TRBV5-8 and TRBJ2-7, is EAGVTQSPTHLIKTRGQQATLRCSPISGHTSVYWYQQALGLGLQFLLWYDEGEERNRGNFPPRFSGRQFPNYSSELNVNALELEDSALYLCASSLGHYVGSSYEQYFGPGTRLTVT.

As for this clone: One junction end does not reproduce the germline sequence, and a read error may be involved. The chain combines TRBV28 with TRBJ2-1; D remains unclear. Germline loops: CDR1 MDHEN, CDR2 SYDVKM. The CDR3 is 13 residues long. This CDR3 reads CASGLQAYNEQFF. In DNA form, the CDR3 reads TGTGCCAGCGGTTTACAAGCTTACAATGAGCAGTTCTTC.

The rearrangement uses TRBV10-3 and TRBJ2-1; a possible D gene is TRBD2 (5 bases). V gave up 6 bases and J gave up 7 bases, with 10 bases separating them. This CDR3 region has 12 residues. The germline V gene has CDR1 ENHRY and CDR2 SYGVKD. CDR3 loop: CAIRGLYNEQFF. The CDR3 DNA is TGTGCCATCAGAGGACTTTATAATGAGCAGTTCTTC.

CDR3 bases: TGTGCCTGGAACAACCGGAAAATGGTCAATGAGCAGTTCTTC. Encoded protein: CAWNNRKMVNEQFF. The chain carries TRBV30 and TRBJ2-1; D uncertain. V shed 4 bases and J shed 6 bases, with 16 bases lying between them. CDR1 and CDR2 from the germline V gene are GTSNPN and SVGIG (reference sequence). This CDR3 is 14 amino acids long.

This clone was observed a single time. This chain connects TRBV20-1 to TRBJ1-4; no definite D call. Per the germline V gene, CDR1 is DFQATT and CDR2 is SNEGSKA (reference sequence). With 7 bases removed from V and 4 bases from J, the gap between germline ends came to 7 bases. This CDR3 region has 11 residues. CDR3 in amino acids: CSVHRNEKLFF. For the CDR3, the DNA is TGCAGTGTTCACCGTAATGAAAAACTGTTTTTT.

This clone was detected a few times. J is TRBJ2-7 and V is TRBV10-3, with 12 bases that match TRBD2. Looked up from germline, CDR1 is ENHRY and CDR2 is SYGVKD. The J segment lost 3 bases and the V segment lost 10 bases, leaving 7 bases of the junction unmatched. This CDR3 has 14 residues. The CDR3 here is CASGLAGPFYEQYF. CDR3 sequence (DNA): TGTGCCAGTGGACTAGCGGGACCCTTCTACGAGCAGTACTTC.

The CDR3: CASSPDDRDGYTF. In DNA, the CDR3 is TGTGCCAGCAGTCCCGATGACAGAGATGGCTACACCTTC. The V call is TRBV6-6, the J call TRBJ1-2, with D perhaps matching TRBD1 (5 bases). Germline values: CDR1 MNHNY, CDR2 SVGAGI (reference sequence). CDR3 length: 13 amino acids. Trimming removed 5 bases from V and 6 bases from J, with 13 bases in between.

The genes are TRBV13 and TRBJ2-1, with 7 bases that match TRBD2. The CDR3 is 15 amino acids. After removal of 5 bases from V and 9 bases from J, the junction contained 13 bases not matched to a gene. CDR1 is PRHDT and CDR2 is FYEKMQ in the germline V gene (reference sequence). In DNA, the CDR3 is TGTGCCAGCAGCCCCCCCGTGGCGGGAGAGTTTGAGCAGTTCTTC. Protein product: CASSPPVAGEFEQFF.

The V call is TRBV6-1, the J call TRBJ2-3; D gene unclear. Germline CDR1 and CDR2: MNHNS and SASEGT. Between the trimmed V and J ends, which lost 7 bases and 0 bases, there was a span of 11 bases. CDR3 length: 14 amino acids. CDR3 amino acids: CASTLVHSTDTQYF. The CDR3 DNA follows: TGTGCCAGCACCCTGGTCCATAGCACAGATACGCAGTATTTT.

For the CDR3, the DNA is TGTGCCAGCAGTGAACGGCGGGAGGGCCGTTGGTCCTACAATGAGCAGTTCTTC. Protein sequence: CASSERREGRWSYNEQFF. The chain is built from TRBV6-4 and TRBJ2-1; TRBD2 matches 9 bases. With 3 bases clipped from V and 1 base from J, the junction kept 10 bases outside the gene matches. CDR3 length: 18 residues. Germline V CDR1 and CDR2: MRHNA, SNTAGT.

The V call is TRBV7-2, the J call TRBJ2-1, with 8 bases matching TRBD2. The trim removed 4 bases at V and 4 bases at J, leaving 18 bases unmatched. Per germline, CDR1 SGHTA and CDR2 FQGNSA. This CDR3 is built from 19 residues. DNA for the CDR3: TGTGCCAGCAGCTCCCAGGAGTCTTTAGCGGGAAGGGGTTACAATGAGCAGTTCTTC. Translated, it gives CASSSQESLAGRGYNEQFF.

Of note for this clone: An end of the junction differs from the germline gene, which may be a read error. J is TRBJ2-1 and V is TRBV7-7; 7 positions match TRBD2. Germline V gives CDR1 SSHAT, CDR2 FNYEAQ (reference sequence). There are 15 residues in the CDR3. CDR3 region: CASSPGTTTYNEQFF. The CDR3 DNA reads as TGTGCTAGCAGCCCAGGGACTACCACTTACAATGAGCAGTTCTTC.

The chain is built from TRBV6-5 and TRBJ2-7, with D tentatively TRBD1 (6 bases). Looked up from germline, CDR1 is MNHEY and CDR2 is SVGAGI. The V gene lost 1 base and the J gene lost 3 bases, with 13 bases spanning the gap. This CDR3 has 15 residues. The CDR3 DNA reads as TGTGCCAGCAGTTACTACCACAACAGGGACTACGAGCAGTACTTC. Its protein is CASSYYHNRDYEQYF.

The chain combines TRBV30 with TRBJ1-1; D possibly corresponds to TRBD1 (6 bases). The CDR3 covers 14 residues. V was cut by 2 bases and J by 1 base, with 11 bases left in between. Germline CDR1 is GTSNPN and CDR2 is SVGIG (reference sequence). In nucleotides, the CDR3 is TGTGCCTGGAGTCGACAGGCTGCGAACACTGAAGCTTTCTTT. This codes for CAWSRQAANTEAFF.

This clone occurred once. The chain combines TRBV7-2 with TRBJ1-1, with no clear D. This CDR3 is built from 12 residues. Germline lookup yields CDR1 SGHTA and CDR2 FQGNSA. V gave up 6 bases and J gave up 1 base, with 6 bases separating them. The DNA of the CDR3 is TGTGCCAGCAGTGTTCGGAACACTGAAGCTTTCTTT. It specifies CASSVRNTEAFF.

The chain combines TRBV5-1 with TRBJ2-1; 7 positions agree with TRBD1. The trim removed 6 bases at V and 0 bases at J, leaving 6 bases unmatched. CDR3 size: 15 residues. The germline V gene has CDR1 SGHRS and CDR2 YFSETQ. CDR3 in DNA: TGCGCCAGCACCCCGGGACAGTTCTCCTACAATGAGCAGTTCTTC. Protein product: CASTPGQFSYNEQFF.

The CDR3 bases are TGTGCCAGCAGCCTTTGGGGACAGGCCTGGACACAGTACTTC. Translation gives CASSLWGQAWTQYF. The V gene is TRBV11-2, the J gene TRBJ2-7; 8 nucleotides agree with TRBD1. The ends lost 5 bases at V and 10 bases at J; junction bases unmatched: 13. This CDR3 is 14 amino acids long. Germline V lookup: CDR1 SGHAT, CDR2 FQNNGV.

This clone was seen a single time. This chain uses TRBV12-5 with TRBJ1-4; D possibly corresponds to TRBD1 (5 bases). The CDR3 loop spans 17 amino acids. Trimming shortened V by 5 bases and J by 0 bases, and 16 bases separated the two germline ends. Germline values: CDR1 LGHNT, CDR2 FRNRAP. Here the CDR3 DNA reads TGTGCTAGTGGTCCGTTTGGAAGGGGCACAACTAATGAAAAACTGTTTTTT. This translates into CASGPFGRGTTNEKLFF. Drawing the rest from reference TRBV12-5 and TRBJ1-4, the complete variable domain is DARVTQTPRHKVTEMGQEVTMRCQPILGHNTVFWYRQTMMQGLELLAYFRNRAPLDDSGMPKDRFSAEMPDATLATLKIQPSEPRDSAVYFCASGPFGRGTTNEKLFFGSGTQLSVL.

The V call is TRBV9, the J call TRBJ2-5; TRBD1 agrees at 7 bases. CDR1 and CDR2 from the germline V gene are SGDLS and YYNGEE. The V gene end was trimmed by 2 bases and the J gene end by 3 bases; junction bases not matched to a gene: 4. This CDR3 contains 14 residues. CDR3 residues: CASSVGQIEETQYF. The CDR3 DNA is TGTGCCAGCAGCGTGGGACAGATAGAAGAGACCCAGTACTTC.